The rows below give T cell receptor beta chains drawn from one sample of a study of T cell repertoires in cytomegalovirus infection. These receptors are not linked to any known antigen. TCRdb re-derived calls from the reads in MiXCR, one entry per CDR3 protein. The sample records roughly 340,000 distinct CDR3 sequences, about 28% being singletons. The material was cultured PBMCs, obtained from culture after CMV antigen stimulation. All receptors come from a human donor in good health (CMV status not recorded). Some clones in this sample may be carry-over from other donors' samples. Each CDR3 is given with its conserved first and last residue. Each record gives: D gene, J gene, V gene, clone size, CDR3 DNA, CDR3 protein. A D gene is named only where the DNA matches it firmly. Some rows mark clone size as missing; the rest say once, few, many or name a class of expanded clone.

d_gene: TRBD2; j_gene: TRBJ2-1; v_gene: TRBV11-2; abundance: NA; CDR3nt: TGTGCCAGCAGCAAACTACTTAGCGGGAGTTCCTACAATGAGCAGTTCTTC; CDR3aa: CASSKLLSGSSYNEQFF
d_gene: NA; j_gene: TRBJ1-3; v_gene: TRBV6-5; abundance: few; CDR3nt: TGTGCCAGCAGACCTGGCCTCAGCTCTGGAAACACCATATATTTT; CDR3aa: CASRPGLSSGNTIYF
d_gene: TRBD1; j_gene: TRBJ1-1; v_gene: TRBV10-3; abundance: NA; CDR3nt: TGTGCCATCAGTGAGTCAGGGACAGCGAACACTGAAGCTTTCTTT; CDR3aa: CAISESGTANTEAFF
d_gene: TRBD2; j_gene: TRBJ2-2; v_gene: TRBV5-4; abundance: NA; CDR3nt: TGTGCCAGCAGCCAGGGACTAGCGAACACCGGGGAGCTGTTTTTT; CDR3aa: CASSQGLANTGELFF
d_gene: TRBD2; j_gene: TRBJ2-1; v_gene: TRBV2; abundance: few; CDR3nt: TGTGCCAGCAGCCTCCGGGGGGGGGCCCGCAATGAGCAGTTCTTC; CDR3aa: CASSLRGGARNEQFF
d_gene: NA; j_gene: TRBJ1-5; v_gene: TRBV6-5; abundance: many; CDR3nt: TGTGCCAGCAGTTACTCGAGGGGGGGCCAGCCCCAGCATTTT; CDR3aa: CASSYSRGGQPQHF
d_gene: TRBD1; j_gene: TRBJ2-1; v_gene: TRBV12-3/TRBV12-4; abundance: NA; CDR3nt: TGTGCCAGCATCCAAGGACAGGGCTTCAATGAGCAGCTCTTC; CDR3aa: CASIQGQGFNEQLF
d_gene: NA; j_gene: TRBJ2-1; v_gene: TRBV19; abundance: NA; CDR3nt: TGTGCCAGTAGTATAGATAAGGAACAGGGCCCTCGTTTAGCTTGTTTCGATGAGCAGTTCTTC; CDR3aa: CASSIDKEQGPRLACFDEQFF
d_gene: NA; j_gene: TRBJ2-7; v_gene: TRBV12-3/TRBV12-4; abundance: few; CDR3nt: TGTGCCAGCAGTCCCGATCAGTCCTCCTACGAGCAGTACTTC; CDR3aa: CASSPDQSSYEQYF
d_gene: NA; j_gene: TRBJ1-1; v_gene: TRBV7-2; abundance: many; CDR3nt: TGTGCCAGCAGCCAGGGGACAGAAGCTTTCTTT; CDR3aa: CASSQGTEAFF
d_gene: TRBD1; j_gene: TRBJ1-1; v_gene: TRBV20-1; abundance: NA; CDR3nt: TGCAGTGCGATCCAGGGGGCTGTTATGAACACTGAAGCTTTCTTT; CDR3aa: CSAIQGAVMNTEAFF
d_gene: TRBD1; j_gene: TRBJ2-5; v_gene: TRBV19; abundance: NA; CDR3nt: TGTGCCAGTAGTACATTACAGGGGTCCCGGGAGACCCAGTACTTC; CDR3aa: CASSTLQGSRETQYF
d_gene: TRBD1; j_gene: TRBJ1-5; v_gene: TRBV28; abundance: once; CDR3nt: TGTGCCAGCAGACTCCTGAGGACAGGGGAGGGCAATCAGCCCCAGCATTTT; CDR3aa: CASRLLRTGEGNQPQHF
d_gene: NA; j_gene: TRBJ2-3; v_gene: TRBV11-2; abundance: NA; CDR3nt: TGTGCCAGCAGCTTAATCCAGGGGACAGATACGCAGTATTTT; CDR3aa: CASSLIQGTDTQYF
d_gene: NA; j_gene: TRBJ2-7; v_gene: TRBV11-2; abundance: NA; CDR3nt: TGTGCCAGCAGCTTTTTCGACAGGTTTTCCTACGAGCAGTACTTC; CDR3aa: CASSFFDRFSYEQYF
d_gene: TRBD2; j_gene: TRBJ2-1; v_gene: TRBV6-1; abundance: many; CDR3nt: TGTGCCAGCAGCATTACTAGCGGGGGATACAATGAGCAGTTCTTC; CDR3aa: CASSITSGGYNEQFF
d_gene: TRBD1; j_gene: TRBJ1-1; v_gene: TRBV7-3; abundance: NA; CDR3nt: TGTGCCAGCAGCACGGACAGGACGACTGAAGCTTTCTTT; CDR3aa: CASSTDRTTEAFF
d_gene: NA; j_gene: TRBJ2-7; v_gene: TRBV12-3/TRBV12-4; abundance: NA; CDR3nt: TGTGCCAGCAGTTCGGTCCACTACGAGCAGTACTTC; CDR3aa: CASSSVHYEQYF